These T cell receptor beta chains were read from a single sample in a study of shared clonotypes between healthy human individuals. Here immunoSEQ multiplex PCR was the method, and the copy in TCRdb shows in-frame clones only, minus some. Of tens of thousands of clones listed, 60% to 65% are singletons. The sequenced material came from memory CD8+ T cells sorted from blood. The receptors come from a man aged 30 to 45 in good health. The CDR3 runs from the conserved cysteine through the conserved F or W. The order of the fields is J gene, V gene, D gene, CDR3 protein. D genes are given only for firm matches.

TRBJ1-4 | TRBV11-2 | NA | CASSLYKAPGEKLFF
TRBJ2-3 | TRBV25-1 | TRBD2 | CASSGEGTSGKSTDTQYF
TRBJ2-1 | TRBV4-1 | NA | CASSQELSGLNNEQFF
TRBJ1-1 | TRBV4-3 | NA | CASSLIGSGANTEAFF
TRBJ2-1 | TRBV28 | TRBD2 | CASSLVAGEVQFF
TRBJ1-2 | TRBV2 | NA | CASSEGRVNNYGYTF
TRBJ2-7 | TRBV9 | NA | CASSVADTQYEQYF
TRBJ2-3 | TRBV21-1 | NA | CASSKCTSGPRKEDTQYF
TRBJ1-1 | TRBV29-1 | NA | CSVTPMGTEAFF
TRBJ1-5 | TRBV29-1 | NA | CSVEEDSQPQHF
TRBJ2-1 | TRBV6-1 | NA | CASNPGPGADEQFF
TRBJ2-3 | TRBV15 | NA | CATSRVGLRDIGTDTQYF
TRBJ2-4 | TRBV7-9 | TRBD2 | CASSYTSGKKNIQYF
TRBJ2-7 | TRBV19 | TRBD2 | CASSISLAGTSGRMDEQYF
TRBJ1-4 | TRBV4-3 | NA | CASSQDGQALNEKLFF
TRBJ2-7 | TRBV27 | NA | CASSFSGAYEQYF
TRBJ2-7 | TRBV28 | TRBD2 | CASSQLAGGTGEQYF
TRBJ2-5 | TRBV5-1 | NA | CASSLDGRPQETQYF
TRBJ2-1 | TRBV7-3 | NA | CASSQPGSHEQFF
TRBJ2-5 | TRBV11-3 | TRBD1 | CASSRDSQETQYF
TRBJ2-7 | TRBV7-8 | NA | CASSPGWPDEQYF
TRBJ2-3 | TRBV27 | TRBD2 | CASSFGAGLITDTQYF
TRBJ2-2 | TRBV6-4 | TRBD2 | CATKDREDTGELFF
TRBJ2-7 | TRBV11-2 | TRBD1 | CASSLLQGVWEQYF
TRBJ1-5 | TRBV4-1 | NA | CASSSDMGSNQPQHF
TRBJ2-7 | TRBV14 | NA | CASSPGDLSYEQYF
TRBJ2-4 | TRBV5-1 | TRBD2 | CASSSTASGTTTENIQYF
TRBJ1-1 | TRBV10-1 | NA | CASRHAGNTEAFF
TRBJ2-1 | TRBV29-1 | TRBD2 | CSVEASGPPLNEQFF
TRBJ1-3 | TRBV15 | TRBD1 | CATSRDRGPGNTIYF
TRBJ2-1 | TRBV4-1 | TRBD2 | CASSPLVGGSSYNEQFF
TRBJ2-5 | TRBV5-5 | TRBD2 | CASSFPGGLVETQYF
TRBJ2-1 | TRBV2 | NA | CASSEFGKGRGLNEQFF
TRBJ2-7 | TRBV5-4 | NA | CASSLEADLSEQYF
TRBJ1-5 | TRBV30 | NA | CAWNYGGNQPQHF
TRBJ2-7 | TRBV4-2 | TRBD1 | CASSHDPADRNYYEQYF
TRBJ2-2 | TRBV4-3 | TRBD1 | CASSHPRTGGSGELFF
TRBJ2-7 | TRBV11-3 | NA | CASSLDPRYEQYF
TRBJ2-1 | TRBV5-1 | NA | CASSLQDVTYNEQFF
TRBJ2-2 | TRBV4-1 | TRBD2 | CASSQDIAGAGTGELFF
TRBJ2-7 | TRBV29-1 | TRBD2 | CSVAGGSSFYEQYF
TRBJ2-7 | TRBV21-1 | NA | CASSKGLAGSSEQYF
TRBJ2-7 | TRBV27 | NA | CASSLSRDVYEQYF
TRBJ2-1 | TRBV4-3 | TRBD2 | CASSQDVRTSGRYEQFF
TRBJ2-7 | TRBV5-1 | NA | CASSLQGGSSYEQYF
TRBJ1-3 | TRBV19 | NA | CASNDPGGSGNTIYF
TRBJ2-7 | TRBV4-3 | TRBD2 | CASSQTVGTSGSYEQYF
TRBJ2-7 | TRBV27 | TRBD2 | CASSLYPSGTSYEQYF
TRBJ2-7 | TRBV6-5 | TRBD2 | CASRLGLAGHYEQYF
TRBJ2-1 | TRBV20-1 | NA | CSATVNEQFF
TRBJ2-7 | TRBV30 | NA | CAWSYGTGYEQYF
TRBJ2-5 | TRBV5-1 | TRBD2 | CASSFTSGYNQETQYF
TRBJ2-5 | TRBV7-6 | TRBD2 | CASSWTSGSGETQYF
TRBJ2-7 | TRBV9 | NA | CASNLGVEGNEQYF
TRBJ2-7 | TRBV18 | TRBD1 | CASSRAGGDRYEQYF